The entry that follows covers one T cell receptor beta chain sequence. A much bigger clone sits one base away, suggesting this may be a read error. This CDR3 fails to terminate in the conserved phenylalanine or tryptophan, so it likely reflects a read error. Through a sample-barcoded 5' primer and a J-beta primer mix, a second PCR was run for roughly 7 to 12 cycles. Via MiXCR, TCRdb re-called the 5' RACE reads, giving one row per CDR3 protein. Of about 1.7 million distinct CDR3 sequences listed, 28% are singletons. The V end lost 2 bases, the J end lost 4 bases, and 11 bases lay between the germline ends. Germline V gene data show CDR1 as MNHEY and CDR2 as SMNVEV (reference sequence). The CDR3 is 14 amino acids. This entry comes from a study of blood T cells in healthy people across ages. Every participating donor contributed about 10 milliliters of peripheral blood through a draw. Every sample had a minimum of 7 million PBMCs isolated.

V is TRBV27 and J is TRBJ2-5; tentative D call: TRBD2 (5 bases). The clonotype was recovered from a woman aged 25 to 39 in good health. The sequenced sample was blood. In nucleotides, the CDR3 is TGTGCCAGCAGTTTAGTTGCGGCGGGAGAGACCCAGTACTCC. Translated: CASSLVAAGETQYS.